The 14 T cell receptor beta chains below were found in one sample sequenced in a study of shared clonotypes between healthy human individuals. Sequencing was performed with immunoSEQ multiplex PCR; in TCRdb, only in-frame clones are kept and a portion is missing. The data contain around 2.1 million clones, under 95% of them singletons. Selected positively for CCR7 and CD45RO-negative, naive CD8 cells excluded terminally differentiated effector memory CD45RA+ cells. Source material: naive CD8+ T cells from PBMCs. Source of these receptors: a man in his late teens or twenties in good health. Some clones in this sample may be carry-over from other donors' samples.

The V call is TRBV27, the J call TRBJ2-3; unclear D gene. Trimming left V 4 bases short and J 6 bases short, with 14 bases between. The CDR3 covers 14 residues. Germline-derived CDR1 and CDR2 are MNHEY and SMNVEV (reference sequence). The CDR3, as DNA: TGTGCCAGCAGTTGGGTTAAGGCCTTGGATACGCAGTATTTT. The encoded protein is CASSWVKALDTQYF.

The chain has TRBV7-7 and TRBJ2-7; D is undetermined. Trimming stripped 0 bases from V and 3 bases from J, with 6 bases between. The germline gives CDR1 SSHAT, CDR2 FNYEAQ (reference sequence). The CDR3 contains 13 residues. The chain's CDR3 is CASSLAVSYEQYF. CDR3 nucleotide sequence: TGTGCCAGCAGCTTAGCGGTAAGCTACGAGCAGTACTTC.

This chain connects TRBV28 to TRBJ1-1; D gene uncertain. The V and J ends lost 4 bases and 0 bases respectively, with 9 bases between them. The CDR3 extends over 14 amino acids. Germline CDR1 reads MDHEN; CDR2 reads SYDVKM. CDR3 protein: CASSSGPMNTEAFF. The CDR3 bases are TGTGCCAGCAGTTCTGGGCCGATGAACACTGAAGCTTTCTTT.

The rearrangement uses TRBV15 and TRBJ2-1; 11 positions match TRBD2. V was pared by 3 bases and J by 0 bases, with 1 base of the junction left unmatched. The CDR3 extends over 16 amino acids. Germline V gene sequence: CDR1 LNHNV, CDR2 YYDKDF (reference sequence). CDR3 nucleotide sequence: TGTGCCACCAGCAGGACTAGCGGGACCTCCTACAATGAGCAGTTCTTC. Translation gives CATSRTSGTSYNEQFF.

The V call is TRBV19, the J call TRBJ2-7, with a possible D match to TRBD1 (5 bases). CDR1 is LNHDA and CDR2 is SQIVND in the germline V gene (reference sequence). Trimming took 3 bases from V and 2 from J, leaving 14 bases between them. The CDR3 has 15 amino acids. CDR3 region: CASSIRWTPTYEQYF. The CDR3 DNA is TGTGCCAGTAGTATTCGGTGGACACCAACCTACGAGCAGTACTTC.

This chain uses TRBV6-5 with TRBJ1-5; D might be TRBD1 (6 bases). V was pared by 6 bases and J by 6 bases, with 15 bases between. The CDR3 consists of 14 residues. Germline CDR1 and CDR2: MNHEY and SVGAGI. The CDR3 DNA is TGTGCCAGCAGCCTCTCCAGGGGCGGTCAGCCCCAGCATTTT. It translates to CASSLSRGGQPQHF.

The count of this clone is one. V is TRBV10-1 and J is TRBJ1-4; 8 nucleotides align to TRBD1. The trim removed 2 bases at V and 0 bases at J, leaving 11 bases unmatched. The CDR3 runs to 19 residues. The V gene's germline CDR1 is WNHNN and CDR2 SYGVQD (reference sequence). The CDR3 sequence is CASSEVDRAQVATNEKLFF. DNA of the CDR3: TGCGCCAGCAGTGAGGTGGACAGGGCCCAAGTTGCAACTAATGAAAAACTGTTTTTT.

The chain employs TRBV4-2 and TRBJ2-3; 13 nucleotides agree with TRBD2. The CDR3 runs 18 residues. Germline V lookup: CDR1 LGHNA, CDR2 YNFKEQ. Trimming took 3 bases from V and 3 from J; bases not matched to a gene: 9. As DNA, the CDR3 is TGTGCCAGCAGCCAGGCCGGACTAGCGGGAGAGAAAACAGATACGCAGTATTTT. Translated, it gives CASSQAGLAGEKTDTQYF.

The gene calls are TRBV27 and TRBJ1-2; D ambiguous. This CDR3 region has 15 residues. CDR1 and CDR2 (germline): MNHEY, SMNVEV (reference sequence). V was clipped by 2 bases and J by 0 bases, with 10 bases between them. The DNA for the CDR3 is TGTGCCAGCAGTTTACTCCCCGGACCTAACTATGGCTACACCTTC. Residues: CASSLLPGPNYGYTF.

The genes are TRBV5-6 and TRBJ1-2; perhaps TRBD1 as D (6 bases). This CDR3 is built from 14 residues. Germline CDR1 reads SGHDT; CDR2 reads YYEEEE. Trimming removed 5 bases at V and 8 bases at J, with 19 bases between. CDR3 coding DNA: TGTGCCAGCAGGCCCAATACAGGGATGTGGGGCTACACCTTC. It specifies CASRPNTGMWGYTF.

The chain is built from TRBV11-3 and TRBJ2-3; a weak D match, TRBD2 (5 bases). The germline V gene has CDR1 SGHNT and CDR2 YENEEA. V was cut by 0 bases and J by 0 bases, with 10 bases left in between. The CDR3 runs to 16 residues. As DNA, the CDR3 is TGTGCCAGCAGCTTAGATGGCGGGCCCAGCACAGATACGCAGTATTTT. This codes for CASSLDGGPSTDTQYF.

The J gene is TRBJ2-3, the V gene TRBV4-1; perhaps TRBD2 as D (6 bases). Germline V CDR1 and CDR2: MGHRA, YSYEKL. Trimming left V 1 base short and J 7 bases short, with 12 bases between. The CDR3 is made up of 14 amino acids. In DNA, the CDR3 is TGCGCCAGCAGCCAAGTTGGTGGGGACTATACGCAGTATTTT. It encodes CASSQVGGDYTQYF.

Only one count was recorded for this clone. Other DNA sequences in this sample translate to the same CDR3. V and J are TRBV27 and TRBJ2-7, with 10 bases lining up with TRBD2. The CDR3 is 16 amino acids. Trimming cost V 0 bases and J 1 base; bases outside gene matches: 3. Germline V gene sequence: CDR1 MNHEY, CDR2 SMNVEV (reference sequence). CDR3 residues: CASSLSLAGASYEQYF. In nucleotides, the CDR3 is TGTGCCAGCAGTTTATCGCTAGCGGGAGCGTCCTACGAGCAGTACTTC.

In its sample, this clone was seen once. This chain uses TRBV7-9 with TRBJ1-4; D gene uncertain. This CDR3 spans 13 amino acids. CDR1 is SEHNR and CDR2 is FQNEAQ in the germline V gene (reference sequence). V lost 10 bases to trimming and J lost 3 bases, with 12 bases between them. The CDR3 nucleotides are TGTGCCACGGTGACGGAGGCTAATGAAAAACTGTTTTTT. This sequence encodes CATVTEANEKLFF. Full variable domain (outside the CDR3, taken from reference TRBV7-9 and TRBJ1-4): DTGVSQNPRHKITKRGQNVTFRCDPISEHNRLYWYRQTLGQGPEFLTYFQNEAQLEKSRLLSDRFSAERPKGSFSTLEIQRTEQGDSAMYLCATVTEANEKLFFGSGTQLSVL.